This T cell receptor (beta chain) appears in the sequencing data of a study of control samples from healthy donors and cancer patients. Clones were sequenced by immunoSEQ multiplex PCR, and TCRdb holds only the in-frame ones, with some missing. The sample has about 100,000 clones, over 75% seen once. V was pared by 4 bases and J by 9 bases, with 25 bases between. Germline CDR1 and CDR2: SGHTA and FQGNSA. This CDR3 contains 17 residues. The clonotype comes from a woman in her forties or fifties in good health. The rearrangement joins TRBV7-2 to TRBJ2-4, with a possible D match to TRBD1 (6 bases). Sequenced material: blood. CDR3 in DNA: TGTGCCAGCAGCTCGAAGGGGGTCCGAAGAGCTGCGACCATTCAGTACTTC. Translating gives CASSSKGVRRAATIQYF.